The 18 T cell receptor beta chains presented below share a single source sample, sequenced in a study of T-cell reconstitution after alpha-beta-depleted transplantation in children. As it was prepared, the TCRbeta library received unique molecular identifiers. TCRdb called the PCR reads again in MiXCR, with one record for every CDR3 protein. The data hold fewer than 550,000 distinct CDR3 sequences, with over 10% observed a single time. Sequences were derived from PBMCs, mostly from graft donor cells, sampled 180 days after TCRalphabeta/CD19-depleted stem cell transplant. Every receptor here comes from a female patient aged 2-9 years who had a stem cell transplant for aplastic anemia, so the T cells may come from the graft donor.

This clonotype has more than one count but fewer than ten. The chain uses TRBV28 and TRBJ2-5, with D hard to call. This CDR3 is 15 amino acids long. Trimming removed 6 bases at V and 1 base at J, with 15 bases between. From germline, CDR1 is MDHEN and CDR2 SYDVKM. CDR3 region: CASSSPIERQETQYF. The CDR3 DNA reads TGTGCCAGCAGCTCCCCTATCGAACGCCAAGAGACCCAGTACTTC.

This chain links TRBV10-3 with TRBJ2-3, with unresolved D. Per germline, CDR1 ENHRY and CDR2 SYGVKD. The CDR3 extends over 12 amino acids. V was shortened by 8 bases and J by 2 bases, with 8 bases between the two germline ends. The CDR3 DNA sequence: TGTGCCATCGGCGACTTCACAGATACGCAGTATTTT. It translates to CAIGDFTDTQYF.

This clonotype has a handful of counts. This chain connects TRBV7-9 to TRBJ1-2; 9 positions agree with TRBD1. The V and J ends lost 1 base and 7 bases, in that order; junction bases with no gene match: 4. This CDR3 contains 14 residues. The germline gives CDR1 SEHNR, CDR2 FQNEAQ (reference sequence). The CDR3 reads CASSLVRTGVGYTF. The CDR3 region has the DNA TGTGCCAGCAGCTTAGTTCGGACAGGGGTTGGCTACACCTTC.

The chain carries TRBV11-3 and TRBJ1-4, with D uncertain. This CDR3 is built from 14 residues. V was trimmed by 5 bases and J by 8 bases, leaving 15 bases between them. The V gene's germline CDR1 is SGHNT and CDR2 YENEEA. The CDR3 DNA follows: TGTGCCAGCAGCGCCCGAGGTCGGGCAGAAAAACTGTTTTTT. This encodes CASSARGRAEKLFF.

This clonotype has a handful of counts. The V call is TRBV6-2 or TRBV6-3, the J call TRBJ2-1; TRBD1 agrees at 7 bases. The CDR3 runs to 14 residues. Trimming at V came to 5 bases and at J to 6 bases, leaving 7 bases not matched to a gene. The germline gives CDR1 MNHEY, CDR2 SVGEGT. CDR3 coding DNA: TGTGCCAGCAGTAGGGCACAGGGGCTCAATGAGCAGTTCTTC. Its translation is CASSRAQGLNEQFF.

This clonotype showed up just a few times. The chain's CDR3 is CASSFQPSRIAKNIQYF. The CDR3 DNA follows: TGTGCCAGCAGCTTTCAACCCTCCAGAATAGCCAAAAACATTCAGTACTTC. The chain carries TRBV7-8 and TRBJ2-4; D not certain. Per germline, CDR1 SGHVS and CDR2 FQNEAQ. The V gene lost 3 bases and the J gene lost 0 bases, with 15 bases spanning the gap. CDR3 size: 17 residues.

The chain employs TRBV14 and TRBJ2-4, with D possibly being TRBD2 (7 bases). In germline, CDR1 is SGHDN, CDR2 FVKESK. The CDR3 length is 14 residues. Between the trimmed V and J ends, which lost 4 bases and 3 bases, there was a span of 10 bases. The CDR3 region has the DNA TGTGCCAGCAGCCGAGGGGGGGGCAAAAACATTCAGTACTTC. This translates into CASSRGGGKNIQYF.

The gene calls are TRBV4-1 and TRBJ2-1; 7 bases match TRBD2. The J segment lost 0 bases and the V segment lost 3 bases, leaving 5 bases of the junction unmatched. Germline V lookup: CDR1 MGHRA, CDR2 YSYEKL. CDR3 length equals 16 residues. This CDR3 is CASSQKVAGSYNEQFF. The CDR3 bases are TGCGCCAGCAGCCAGAAAGTAGCGGGCTCCTACAATGAGCAGTTCTTC.

This clonotype has just a few counts. V is TRBV10-3 and J is TRBJ2-7; D is possibly TRBD1 or TRBD2 (5 bases each). Germline values: CDR1 ENHRY, CDR2 SYGVKD. This CDR3 has 14 residues. Between the trimmed V and J ends, which lost 6 bases and 2 bases, there was a span of 14 bases. The CDR3: CAISQRDGTYEQYV. The CDR3 DNA reads TGTGCCATCAGCCAAAGGGACGGAACCTACGAGCAGTACGTC.

This clonotype was seen at least ten times. The genes are TRBV28 and TRBJ2-5; 9 nucleotides line up with TRBD2. The CDR3 consists of 15 residues. Germline lookup yields CDR1 MDHEN and CDR2 SYDVKM. Unmatched junction bases numbered 6, after V lost 4 bases and J lost 3 bases. CDR3 loop: CASSSSGTTKETQYF. For the CDR3, the DNA is TGTGCCAGCAGTTCTAGCGGGACGACTAAAGAGACCCAGTACTTC.

Concerning this clonotype: A read error may produce the germline difference seen at one junction end. V gene TRBV3-1 combines with J gene TRBJ2-2; 8 bases agree with TRBD1. There are 18 residues in the CDR3. Germline values: CDR1 LGHDT, CDR2 YNNKEL (reference sequence). Here the CDR3 reads CASTQVLRTGSWAGELFF. In DNA, the CDR3 is TGTGCCAGCACCCAAGTTTTGCGGACAGGGAGCTGGGCCGGGGAGCTGTTTTTT.

The rearrangement links TRBV20-1 to TRBJ1-5; D remains unclear. This CDR3 has 12 amino acids. Trimming stripped 3 bases from V and 16 bases from J, with 19 bases between. CDR1 and CDR2 from the germline V gene are DFQATT and SNEGSKA (reference sequence). The CDR3 reads CSARDGKDPPHF. CDR3 DNA sequence: TGCAGTGCTAGGGATGGGAAGGACCCCCCACATTTT.

This clonotype turned up a few times. J is TRBJ1-1 and V is TRBV5-1; a possible D gene is TRBD1 (5 bases). Germline CDR1 and CDR2: SGHRS and YFSETQ. The CDR3 spans 13 residues. With 0 bases removed from V and 7 bases from J, the gap between germline ends came to 10 bases. In nucleotides, the CDR3 is TGCGCCAGCAGCTTGGCCGGGGCAGTTGAAGCTTTCTTT. Protein sequence: CASSLAGAVEAFF.

This clonotype showed up just a few times. The chain has TRBV7-2 and TRBJ1-4; tentatively, D is TRBD1 (6 bases). The germline V gene has CDR1 SGHTA and CDR2 FQGNSA. The CDR3 is 15 amino acids. With 5 bases removed from V and 5 bases from J, the gap between germline ends came to 15 bases. The CDR3 DNA sequence: TGTGCCAGCAGCACGGACAGAACGTCGAATGAAAAACTGTTTTTT. Protein product: CASSTDRTSNEKLFF.

The CDR3 here is CASSHPRNSRTRPGLANQETQYF. CDR3 nucleotide sequence: TGCGCCAGCAGCCATCCCCGCAACTCCCGGACTAGGCCCGGACTAGCGAATCAAGAGACCCAGTACTTC. The chain employs TRBV4-3 and TRBJ2-5, with 9 bases aligning to TRBD2. This CDR3 region has 23 residues. V trimming: 3 bases; J trimming: 2 bases; junction bases outside the gene matches: 28. Germline V gives CDR1 LGHNA, CDR2 YSLEER.

The chain recombines TRBV18 with TRBJ1-6; TRBD1 matches 10 bases. The J segment lost 7 bases and the V segment lost 1 base, leaving 1 base of the junction unmatched. Per the germline V gene, CDR1 is KGHSH and CDR2 is LQKENI. This CDR3 spans 15 amino acids. As DNA, the CDR3 is TGTGCCAGCTCACCACGGGGACAGGGGAATTCACCCCTCCACTTT. Its translation: CASSPRGQGNSPLHF.

This clonotype has only a few counts. Here the CDR3 DNA reads TGTGCCAGCAGTTTAAGCGCACTAGCAACTAATGAAAAACTGTTTTTT. Its translation: CASSLSALATNEKLFF. The chain joins TRBV28 to TRBJ1-4; D not certain. The germline V and J ends were trimmed by 2 bases and 0 bases, with 10 bases remaining between them. Germline CDR1 MDHEN, CDR2 SYDVKM. The CDR3 consists of 16 residues.

This clonotype was observed a few times. The CDR3 DNA reads TGCAGTGCGCGGGGACTAGCGGGAGAAACCGCCGGGGAGCTGTTTTTT. It encodes CSARGLAGETAGELFF. The chain recombines TRBV20-1 with TRBJ2-2; TRBD2 matches at 14 bases. Germline V gene data show CDR1 as DFQATT and CDR2 as SNEGSKA (reference sequence). The CDR3 contains 16 residues. The trim removed 6 bases at V and 6 bases at J, leaving 9 bases unmatched.